This T cell receptor (beta chain) was found in a study of shared clonotypes between healthy human individuals. The germline CDR1 and CDR2 sequences are MNHNY and SVGAGI (reference sequence). J was trimmed by 8 bases and V by 0 bases; bases with no gene match: 6. The CDR3 consists of 14 residues. Template for every sorted-subset replicate PCR totaled roughly 210 ng DNA, tens of thousands of T cell genomes. Methods used by the authors: Filtering of immunoSEQ junctional sequences could not match full-length read filtering. Profiling relied on immunoSEQ multiplex PCR, and the TCRdb table lists in-frame clones only, not all of them. Clonal size and the V and J genes are those of that table, whereas D and trimming came from the DNA. Of over 850,000 clones in the sample, around three quarters are singletons; the top ten hold around 0.61%. Study results and limitations: Naive subsets typically showed greater estimated richness than memory subsets.

On this clone itself: Its specificity is not known.

The chain combines TRBV6-6 with TRBJ1-2; 7 nucleotides agree with TRBD1. This TCR derives from a young man in good health. Some clones in this sample may be carry-over from other donors' samples. Sequencing input: memory CD4+ T cells from PBMCs. Subset described: CD45RA-negative fraction. The CDR3 DNA is TGTGCCAGCAGTTACTCAGAGGGGGCGCGGGGCTACACCTTC. The encoded protein is CASSYSEGARGYTF.